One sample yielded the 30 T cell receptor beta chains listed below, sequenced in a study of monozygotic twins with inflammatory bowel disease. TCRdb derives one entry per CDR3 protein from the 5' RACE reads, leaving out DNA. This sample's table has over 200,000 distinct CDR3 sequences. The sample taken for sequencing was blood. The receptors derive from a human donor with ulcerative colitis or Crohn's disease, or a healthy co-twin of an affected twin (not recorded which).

The CDR3 loop is CAISATNGLNTEAFF. V gene TRBV10-3 combines with J gene TRBJ1-1. Germline loops: CDR1 ENHRY, CDR2 SYGVKD. The CDR3 contains 15 residues.

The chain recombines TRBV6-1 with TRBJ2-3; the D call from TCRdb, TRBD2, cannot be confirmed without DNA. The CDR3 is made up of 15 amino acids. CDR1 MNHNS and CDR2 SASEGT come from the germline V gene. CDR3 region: CASGPGASGTDTQYF.

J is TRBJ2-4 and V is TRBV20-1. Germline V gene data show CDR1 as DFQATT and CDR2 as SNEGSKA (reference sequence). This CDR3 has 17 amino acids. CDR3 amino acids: CSARDPLAGIAKNIQYF.

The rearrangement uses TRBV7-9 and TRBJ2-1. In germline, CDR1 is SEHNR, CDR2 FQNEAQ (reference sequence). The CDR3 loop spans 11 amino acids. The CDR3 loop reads CASSSFNEQFF.

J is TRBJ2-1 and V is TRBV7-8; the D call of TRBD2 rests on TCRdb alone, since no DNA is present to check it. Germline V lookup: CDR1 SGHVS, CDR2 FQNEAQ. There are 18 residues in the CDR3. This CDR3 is CASRPGLAGVVSYNEQFF.

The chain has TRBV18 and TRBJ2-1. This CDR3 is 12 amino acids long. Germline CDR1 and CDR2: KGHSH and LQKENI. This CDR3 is CASSPTKNEQFF.

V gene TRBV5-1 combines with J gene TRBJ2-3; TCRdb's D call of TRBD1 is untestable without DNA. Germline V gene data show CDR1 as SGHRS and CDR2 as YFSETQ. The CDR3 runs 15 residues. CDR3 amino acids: CASGGWTGSTDTQYF.

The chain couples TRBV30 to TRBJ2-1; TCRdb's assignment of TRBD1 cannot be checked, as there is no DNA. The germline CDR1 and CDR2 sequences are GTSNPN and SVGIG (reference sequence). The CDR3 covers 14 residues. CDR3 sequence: CAWSVGAGFNEQFF.

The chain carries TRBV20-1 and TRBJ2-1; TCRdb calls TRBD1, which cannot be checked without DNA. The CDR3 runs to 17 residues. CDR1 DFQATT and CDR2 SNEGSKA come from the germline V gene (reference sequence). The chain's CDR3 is CSAVTSGTGGYFNEQFF.

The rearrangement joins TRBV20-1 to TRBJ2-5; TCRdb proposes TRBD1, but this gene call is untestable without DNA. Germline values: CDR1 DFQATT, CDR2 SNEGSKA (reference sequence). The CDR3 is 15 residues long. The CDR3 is CSPNRDRGFQETQYF.

CDR3 loop: CASSFTETQYF. The V and J genes are TRBV7-9 and TRBJ2-5. Germline CDR1 SEHNR, CDR2 FQNEAQ (reference sequence). This CDR3 spans 11 amino acids.

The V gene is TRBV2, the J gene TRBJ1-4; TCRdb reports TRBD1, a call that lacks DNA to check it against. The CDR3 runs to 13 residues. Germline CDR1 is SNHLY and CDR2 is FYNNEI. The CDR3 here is CASSKTGDEKLFF. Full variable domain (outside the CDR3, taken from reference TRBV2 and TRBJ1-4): EPEVTQTPSHQVTQMGQEVILRCVPISNHLYFYWYRQILGQKVEFLVSFYNNEISEKSEIFDDQFSVERPDGSNFTLKIRSTKLEDSAMYFCASSKTGDEKLFFGSGTQLSVL.

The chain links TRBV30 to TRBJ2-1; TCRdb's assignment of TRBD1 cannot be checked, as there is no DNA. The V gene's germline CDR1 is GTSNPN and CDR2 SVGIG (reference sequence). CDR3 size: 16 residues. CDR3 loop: CAWSPPLRDPYGEQFF.

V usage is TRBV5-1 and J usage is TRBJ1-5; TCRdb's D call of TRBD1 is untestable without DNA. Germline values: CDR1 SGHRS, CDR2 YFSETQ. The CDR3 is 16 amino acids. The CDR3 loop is CASSLGPGSGNQPQHF.

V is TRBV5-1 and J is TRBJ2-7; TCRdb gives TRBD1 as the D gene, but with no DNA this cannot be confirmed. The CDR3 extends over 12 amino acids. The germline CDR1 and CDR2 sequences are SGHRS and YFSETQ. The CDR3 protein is CASGGGLDEQYF.

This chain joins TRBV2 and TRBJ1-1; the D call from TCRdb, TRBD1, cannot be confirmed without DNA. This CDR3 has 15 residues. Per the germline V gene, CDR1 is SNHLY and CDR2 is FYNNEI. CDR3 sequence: CASSPRRTGGSEAFF.

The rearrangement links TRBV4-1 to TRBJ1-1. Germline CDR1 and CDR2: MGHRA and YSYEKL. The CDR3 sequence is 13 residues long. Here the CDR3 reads CASSRQENTEAFF.

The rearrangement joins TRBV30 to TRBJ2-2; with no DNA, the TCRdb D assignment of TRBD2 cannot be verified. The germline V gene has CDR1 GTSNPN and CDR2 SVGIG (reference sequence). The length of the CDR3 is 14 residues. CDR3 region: CAWSGTPNTGELFF.

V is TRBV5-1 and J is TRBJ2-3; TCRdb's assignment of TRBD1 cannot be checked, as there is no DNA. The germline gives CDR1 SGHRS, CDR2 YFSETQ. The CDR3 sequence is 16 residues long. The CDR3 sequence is CASSSGGSLILDTQYF.

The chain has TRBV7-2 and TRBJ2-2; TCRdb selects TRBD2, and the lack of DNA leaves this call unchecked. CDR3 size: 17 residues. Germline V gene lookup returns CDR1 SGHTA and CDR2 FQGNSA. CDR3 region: CASSFGTSGPNTGELFF.

The CDR3 is CASSPGSSTDTQYF. This chain uses TRBV2 with TRBJ2-3; there is no DNA to check the TCRdb D call of TRBD1. In germline, CDR1 is SNHLY, CDR2 FYNNEI. There are 14 residues in the CDR3.

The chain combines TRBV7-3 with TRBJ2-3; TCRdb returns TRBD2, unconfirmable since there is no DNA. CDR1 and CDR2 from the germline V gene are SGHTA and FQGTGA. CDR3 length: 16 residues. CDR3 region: CASSLVSTSGTDTQYF.

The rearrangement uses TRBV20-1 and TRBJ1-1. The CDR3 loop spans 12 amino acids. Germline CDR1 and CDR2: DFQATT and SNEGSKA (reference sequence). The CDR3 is CSASSPNTEAFF.

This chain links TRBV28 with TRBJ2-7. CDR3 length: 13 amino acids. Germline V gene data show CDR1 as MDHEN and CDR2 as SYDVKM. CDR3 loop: CASSSALPYEQYF.

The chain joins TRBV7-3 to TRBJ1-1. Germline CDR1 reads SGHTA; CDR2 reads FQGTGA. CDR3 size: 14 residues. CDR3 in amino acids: CASSLSAANTEAFF.

This chain's CDR3 is CASSSPPAGELFF. V usage is TRBV6-6 and J usage is TRBJ2-2; checking the TCRdb D call of TRBD2 is not possible without DNA. The CDR3 has 13 residues. From germline, CDR1 is MNHNY and CDR2 SVGAGI (reference sequence).

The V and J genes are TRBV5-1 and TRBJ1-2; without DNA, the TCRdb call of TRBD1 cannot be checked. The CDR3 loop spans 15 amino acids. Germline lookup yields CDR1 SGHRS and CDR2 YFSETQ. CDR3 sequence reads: CASSLGYGGDYGYTF.

The CDR3 spells CASSSQGGVQPQHF. V and J are TRBV18 and TRBJ1-5; TCRdb returns TRBD1, unconfirmable since there is no DNA. This CDR3 spans 14 amino acids. The germline V gene encodes CDR1 KGHSH and CDR2 LQKENI.

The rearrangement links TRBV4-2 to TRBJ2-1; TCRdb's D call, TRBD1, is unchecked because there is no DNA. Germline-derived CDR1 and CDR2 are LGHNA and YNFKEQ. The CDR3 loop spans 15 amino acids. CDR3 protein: CASSQEQGRSNEQFF.

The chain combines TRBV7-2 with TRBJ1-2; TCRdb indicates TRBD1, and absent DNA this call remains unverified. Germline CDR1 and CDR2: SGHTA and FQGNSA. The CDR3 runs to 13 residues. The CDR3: CASSLVGAQGYTF.